The rows below give T cell receptor beta chains drawn from one sample of a study of human T cells and chemical hapten exposure. TCRdb processed the RACE reads anew with MiXCR; each CDR3 protein has one entry. The sample has approximately 370,000 distinct CDR3 sequences; over 5% are singletons. The sample in question was whole blood, obtained in connection with sensitization to the hapten diphenylcyclopropenone (DPC). The receptors originated from a woman aged 18-29 years with alopecia areata. Some clones in this sample may be carry-over from other donors' samples. The CDR3 runs from the conserved cysteine through the conserved F or W. A D gene is named only where the DNA matches it firmly. Clone sizes are shown as once, few, many or a size class.

D gene: TRBD1; V gene: TRBV7-9; J gene: TRBJ1-5; clone size: many; CDR3 protein: CASSLVGQGLNQPQHF; CDR3 DNA: TGTGCCAGCAGCTTAGTAGGACAGGGTCTCAATCAGCCCCAGCATTTT
D gene: -; V gene: TRBV27; J gene: TRBJ2-6; clone size: few; CDR3 protein: CAPKDRLRLAGANVLTF; CDR3 DNA: TGTGCCCCGAAAGACAGGCTACGGCTGGCCGGGGCCAACGTCCTGACTTTC
D gene: -; V gene: TRBV5-1; J gene: TRBJ2-5; clone size: many; CDR3 protein: CASSLIGATPATQYF; CDR3 DNA: TGCGCCAGCAGCTTGATCGGTGCCACACCTGCTACCCAGTACTTC
D gene: TRBD1; V gene: TRBV20-1; J gene: TRBJ1-6; clone size: few; CDR3 protein: CSAREGQANSPLHF; CDR3 DNA: TGCAGTGCTAGAGAGGGACAGGCTAATTCACCCCTCCACTTT
D gene: TRBD2; V gene: TRBV20-1; J gene: TRBJ2-3; clone size: few; CDR3 protein: CSVKRPAGGDTQYF; CDR3 DNA: TGCAGTGTCAAACGTCCAGCGGGGGGAGATACGCAGTATTTT
D gene: -; V gene: TRBV10-3; J gene: TRBJ1-2; clone size: few; CDR3 protein: CAISVAPRYGYTF; CDR3 DNA: TGTGCCATCAGTGTAGCCCCCCGCTATGGCTACACCTTC
D gene: TRBD1; V gene: TRBV28; J gene: TRBJ2-7; clone size: many; CDR3 protein: CASSLQGDSYEQYF; CDR3 DNA: TGTGCCAGCAGTTTGCAGGGGGACTCCTACGAGCAGTACTTC
D gene: -; V gene: TRBV9; J gene: TRBJ1-1; clone size: many; CDR3 protein: CASSTQGKGNTEAFF; CDR3 DNA: TGTGCCAGCAGCACACAGGGTAAGGGGAACACTGAAGCTTTCTTT
D gene: TRBD1; V gene: TRBV19; J gene: TRBJ2-6; clone size: few; CDR3 protein: CASTTGGLSGANVLTF; CDR3 DNA: TGTGCCAGCACGACAGGGGGCCTCTCTGGGGCCAACGTCCTGACTTTC
D gene: -; V gene: TRBV7-3; J gene: TRBJ2-1; clone size: many; CDR3 protein: CASSLGPGTHNNEQFF; CDR3 DNA: TGTGCCAGCAGCTTAGGTCCCGGGACACATAACAATGAGCAGTTCTTC